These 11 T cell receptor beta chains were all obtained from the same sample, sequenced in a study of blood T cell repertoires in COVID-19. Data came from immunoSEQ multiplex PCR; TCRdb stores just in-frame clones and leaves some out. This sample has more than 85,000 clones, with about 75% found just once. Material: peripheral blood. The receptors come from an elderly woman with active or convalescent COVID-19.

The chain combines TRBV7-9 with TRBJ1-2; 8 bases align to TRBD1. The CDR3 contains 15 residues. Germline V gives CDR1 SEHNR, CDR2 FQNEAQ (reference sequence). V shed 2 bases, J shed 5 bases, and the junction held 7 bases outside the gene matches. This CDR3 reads CASSLTGQGPYGYTF. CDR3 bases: TGTGCCAGCAGCTTAACAGGACAGGGCCCGTATGGCTACACCTTC.

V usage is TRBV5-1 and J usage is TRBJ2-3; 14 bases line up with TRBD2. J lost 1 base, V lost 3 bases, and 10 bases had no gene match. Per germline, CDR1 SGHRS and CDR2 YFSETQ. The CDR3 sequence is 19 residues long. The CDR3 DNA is TGCGCCAGCAGCTGGACGCTGACTAGCGGGAGGGTGGGCACAGATACGCAGTATTTT. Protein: CASSWTLTSGRVGTDTQYF.

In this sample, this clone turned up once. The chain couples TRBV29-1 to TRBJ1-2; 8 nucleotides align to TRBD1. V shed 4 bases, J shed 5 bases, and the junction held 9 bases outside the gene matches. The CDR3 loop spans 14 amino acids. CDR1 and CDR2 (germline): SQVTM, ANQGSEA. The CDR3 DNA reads TGCAGCGTTGGAATGGGCAGGGGGCGTTATGGCTACACCTTC. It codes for CSVGMGRGRYGYTF.

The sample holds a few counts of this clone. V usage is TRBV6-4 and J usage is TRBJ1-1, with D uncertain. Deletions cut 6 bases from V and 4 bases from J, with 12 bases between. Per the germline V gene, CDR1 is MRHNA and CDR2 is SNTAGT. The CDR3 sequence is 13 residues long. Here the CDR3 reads CASSQEVGTEAFF. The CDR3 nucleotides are TGTGCCAGCAGCCAGGAGGTGGGCACTGAAGCTTTCTTT.

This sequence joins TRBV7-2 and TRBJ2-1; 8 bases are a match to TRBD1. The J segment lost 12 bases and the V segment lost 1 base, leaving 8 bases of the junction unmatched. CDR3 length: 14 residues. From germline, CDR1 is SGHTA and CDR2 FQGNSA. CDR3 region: CASSLGADRGRQFF. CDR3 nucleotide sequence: TGTGCCAGCAGCTTAGGGGCCGACAGGGGCAGGCAGTTCTTC.

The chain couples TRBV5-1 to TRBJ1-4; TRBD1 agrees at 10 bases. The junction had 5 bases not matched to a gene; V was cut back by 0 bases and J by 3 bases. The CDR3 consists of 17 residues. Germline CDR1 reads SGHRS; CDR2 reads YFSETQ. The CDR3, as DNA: TGCGCCAGCAGCTTGGGACAGGGGGCGTTGGCTAATGAAAAACTGTTTTTT. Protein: CASSLGQGALANEKLFF. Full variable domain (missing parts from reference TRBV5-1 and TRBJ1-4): KAGVTQTPRYLIKTRGQQVTLSCSPISGHRSVSWYQQTPGQGLQFLFEYFSETQRNKGNFPGRFSGRQFSNSRSEMNVSTLELGDSALYLCASSLGQGALANEKLFFGSGTQLSVL.

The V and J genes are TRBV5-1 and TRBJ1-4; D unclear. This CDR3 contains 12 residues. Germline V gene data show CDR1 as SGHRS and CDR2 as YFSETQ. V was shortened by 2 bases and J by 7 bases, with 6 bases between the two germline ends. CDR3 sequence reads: CASSFTGEKLFF. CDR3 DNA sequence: TGCGCCAGCAGCTTTACGGGTGAAAAACTGTTTTTT.

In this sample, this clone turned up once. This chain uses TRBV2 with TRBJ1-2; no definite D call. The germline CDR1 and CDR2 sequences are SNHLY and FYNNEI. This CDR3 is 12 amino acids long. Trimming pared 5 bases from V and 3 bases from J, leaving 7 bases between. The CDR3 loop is CASSFSDYGYTF. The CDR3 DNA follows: TGTGCCAGCAGTTTCTCGGACTATGGCTACACCTTC.

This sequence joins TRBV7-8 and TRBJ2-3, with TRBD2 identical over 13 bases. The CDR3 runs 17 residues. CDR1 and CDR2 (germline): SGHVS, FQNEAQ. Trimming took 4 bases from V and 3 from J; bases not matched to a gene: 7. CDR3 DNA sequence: TGTGCCAGCAGCTCCGGACTAGCGGGAGCTGGGACAGATACGCAGTATTTT. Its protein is CASSSGLAGAGTDTQYF. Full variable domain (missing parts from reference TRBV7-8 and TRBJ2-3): GAGVSQSPRYKVAKRGQDVALRCDPISGHVSLFWYQQALGQGPEFLTYFQNEAQLDKSGLPSDRFFAERPEGSVSTLKIQRTQQEDSAVYLCASSSGLAGAGTDTQYFGPGTRLTVL.

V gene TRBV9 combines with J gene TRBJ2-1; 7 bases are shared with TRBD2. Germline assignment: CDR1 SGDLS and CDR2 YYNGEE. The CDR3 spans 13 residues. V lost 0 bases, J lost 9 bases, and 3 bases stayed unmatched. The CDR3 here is CASSVGPSGEQFF. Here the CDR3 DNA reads TGTGCCAGCAGCGTAGGCCCTAGCGGTGAGCAGTTCTTC.

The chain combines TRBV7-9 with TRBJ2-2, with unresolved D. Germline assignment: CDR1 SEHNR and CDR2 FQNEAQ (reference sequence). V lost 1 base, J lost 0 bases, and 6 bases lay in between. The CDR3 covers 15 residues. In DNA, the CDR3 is TGTGCCAGCAGCTTAGTTTCCGCGAACACCGGGGAGCTGTTTTTT. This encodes CASSLVSANTGELFF.